The T cell receptor beta chain under discussion was sequenced for a study of T-cell memory formation after mild COVID-19. Across the study: TCR clusters largely stayed donor specific. Regarding the study as a whole: Mainly in CM and EM were contracting CD4+ clones; CD8+ were in EMRA. Day 15 to 85 contracting clones showed balanced CD4/CD8; day 15 to 37 expanders favored CD4+.

In regard to this clonotype: Its antigen remains unidentified.

Constant-segment primers were used for 5'RACE, and the resulting TCR alpha and TCR beta cDNA libraries carried sample barcodes and UMIs. TCRdb reanalysed the 5' RACE reads using MiXCR and keeps one entry per CDR3 protein. Of about 560,000 distinct CDR3 sequences listed, roughly 18% are singletons. The specimen sequenced was PBMCs or a T cell subset sorted from them (not recorded which). This receptor was identified in an adult woman who had mild COVID-19 (a few samples of this study predate the infection). Cell type and time point are not known.

In DNA form, the CDR3 reads TGTGCCAGCAGTTACGGGACAGCAAGATCCTACGAGCAGTACTTC. Translation gives CASSYGTARSYEQYF. V usage is TRBV6-6 and J usage is TRBJ2-7; 7 nucleotides align to TRBD1. From germline, CDR1 is MNHNY and CDR2 SVGAGI (reference sequence). Trimming removed 2 bases from V and 1 base from J; junction bases left unmatched: 5. CDR3 length: 15 amino acids.